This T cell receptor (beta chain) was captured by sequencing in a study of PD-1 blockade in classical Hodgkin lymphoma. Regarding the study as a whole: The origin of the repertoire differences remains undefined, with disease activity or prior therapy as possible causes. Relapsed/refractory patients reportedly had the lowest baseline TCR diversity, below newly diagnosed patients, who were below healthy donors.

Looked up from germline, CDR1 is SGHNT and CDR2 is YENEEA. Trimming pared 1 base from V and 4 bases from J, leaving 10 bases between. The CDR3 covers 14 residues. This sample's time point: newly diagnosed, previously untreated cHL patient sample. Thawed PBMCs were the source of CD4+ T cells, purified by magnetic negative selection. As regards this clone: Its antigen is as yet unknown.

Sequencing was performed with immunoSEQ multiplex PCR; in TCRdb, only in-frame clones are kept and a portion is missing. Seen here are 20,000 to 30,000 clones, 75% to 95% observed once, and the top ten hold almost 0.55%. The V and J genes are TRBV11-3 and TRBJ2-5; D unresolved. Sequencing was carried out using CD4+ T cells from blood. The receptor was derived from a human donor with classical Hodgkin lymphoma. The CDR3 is CASSLGSARETQYF. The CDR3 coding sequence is TGTGCCAGCAGCTTAGGAAGTGCGCGAGAGACCCAGTACTTC.